The present TCR beta chain was sequenced within a study of T cells after yellow fever vaccination. Study context: Libraries from low-cell-number fractions were prepared with the SMART-Seq v4 Ultra Low Input RNA kit. Study findings and constraints: Only a small proportion of the clonotypes turned up in both the CD4 and the CD8 compartments, likely arising from convergent recombination. Researchers report a weaker secondary response that nonetheless peaked faster, day 5 versus 15. Highly abundant clonotypes carried over from the bulk population could end up in FACS-sorted repertoires as contaminants.

Points on this clonotype: Its antigen is unknown.

A single record per CDR3 protein comes from TCRdb applying MiXCR to the 5' RACE reads. The table shows under 500,000 distinct CDR3 sequences, with around 19% occurring only once. V was shortened by 5 bases and J by 2 bases, with 10 bases between the two germline ends. This CDR3 region has 14 residues. Germline V gene sequence: CDR1 KGHDR, CDR2 SFDVKD. The rearrangement uses TRBV24-1 and TRBJ2-3; D unclear. This receptor was obtained from a young man who received the YFV17D yellow fever vaccine. Sequencing used PBMCs, obtained before the yellow fever booster vaccination. CDR3 in DNA: TGTGCCACCAGTGGAAGGTTGGCCACAGATACGCAGTATTTT. Translating gives CATSGRLATDTQYF.